The 30 T cell receptor beta chains given below trace back to one sample, sequenced in a study of shared clonotypes between healthy human individuals. This table comes from immunoSEQ multiplex PCR, and its TCRdb copy is limited to in-frame clones, with some not included. The repertoire holds roughly 650,000 clones, approximately 97% seen once, with approximately 0.057% in the top ten. Sequences were obtained from naive CD4+ T cells sorted from blood. The subset is: CD45RA+ positively selected. These receptors all stem from a woman aged 30 to 39 in good health.

V usage is TRBV5-1 and J usage is TRBJ2-7; 10 bases are shared with TRBD1. V lost 4 bases, J lost 5 bases, and 3 bases stayed unmatched. Germline loops: CDR1 SGHRS, CDR2 YFSETQ. This CDR3 has 13 residues. The CDR3: CASSQDRGHEQYF. The DNA for the CDR3 is TGCGCCAGCAGCCAAGACAGGGGGCACGAGCAGTACTTC. The full variable domain, its missing parts supplied by reference TRBV5-1 and TRBJ2-7, is KAGVTQTPRYLIKTRGQQVTLSCSPISGHRSVSWYQQTPGQGLQFLFEYFSETQRNKGNFPGRFSGRQFSNSRSEMNVSTLELGDSALYLCASSQDRGHEQYFGPGTRLTVT.

For this clone: The junction differs from germline at one of its ends, possibly a read error. This sequence joins TRBV6-5 and TRBJ2-3; TRBD2 matches at 13 bases. Germline V CDR1 and CDR2: MNHEY, SVGAGI. This CDR3 is 14 amino acids long. Written as DNA, the CDR3 is TGTGCCGGCAGACGGACTAGCGGGAGTGATACGCAGTATTTT. It specifies CAGRRTSGSDTQYF.

The rearrangement joins TRBV9 to TRBJ2-3, with TRBD2 as a possible D gene (6 bases). Germline V CDR1 and CDR2: SGDLS, YYNGEE. There are 18 residues in the CDR3. Between the trimmed V and J ends, which lost 2 bases and 0 bases, there was a span of 19 bases. CDR3 nucleotide sequence: TGTGCCAGCAGCGTCTCCCGGGGAGACGGGGGTAGCACAGATACGCAGTATTTT. Its protein product is CASSVSRGDGGSTDTQYF. The variable domain in full, with the rest retrieved from reference TRBV9 and TRBJ2-3, is DSGVTQTPKHLITATGQRVTLRCSPRSGDLSVYWYQQSLDQGLQFLIQYYNGEERAKGNILERFSAQQFPDLHSELNLSSLELGDSALYFCASSVSRGDGGSTDTQYFGPGTRLTVL.

This chain links TRBV5-4 with TRBJ2-1; TRBD2 might be the D (6 bases). Deletions cut 2 bases from V and 6 bases from J, with 12 bases between. CDR3 size: 14 residues. The germline V gene encodes CDR1 SGHNT and CDR2 YYREEE (reference sequence). CDR3 nucleotides: TGTGCCAGCAGCTTACCGGGACTGGGCAATGAGCAGTTCTTC. Protein: CASSLPGLGNEQFF.

The V gene is TRBV5-5, the J gene TRBJ1-4; no clear D gene. V was pared by 5 bases and J by 0 bases, with 11 bases between. Germline CDR1 reads SGHKS; CDR2 reads YYEKEE (reference sequence). The CDR3 contains 15 residues. The CDR3 loop is CASSNRGATNEKLFF. CDR3 nucleotides: TGTGCCAGCAGTAACCGCGGGGCAACTAATGAAAAACTGTTTTTT.

This clone was seen once. V gene TRBV5-1 combines with J gene TRBJ2-3, with D unresolved. Per germline, CDR1 SGHRS and CDR2 YFSETQ. The CDR3 is 15 amino acids. V was trimmed by 2 bases and J by 1 base, leaving 11 bases between them. CDR3 in amino acids: CASSLEIGGTDTQYF. For the CDR3, the DNA is TGCGCCAGCAGCTTAGAGATAGGAGGCACAGATACGCAGTATTTT.

In the case of this clone: The same CDR3 is also encoded by other DNA sequences in this sample. The chain joins TRBV18 to TRBJ1-1; D gene unclear. This CDR3 spans 13 amino acids. Trimming stripped 3 bases from V and 1 base from J, with 6 bases between. Germline V gene sequence: CDR1 KGHSH, CDR2 LQKENI. DNA of the CDR3: TGTGCCAGCTCACCGGGCAGGAACACTGAAGCTTTCTTT. It encodes CASSPGRNTEAFF.

V and J are TRBV6-1 and TRBJ2-3, with D possibly being TRBD2 (5 bases). The CDR3 contains 13 residues. Germline lookup yields CDR1 MNHNS and CDR2 SASEGT. Trimming took off 8 bases at V and 0 bases at J, with 9 bases between the two ends. CDR3 coding DNA: TGTGCCAGCCCTAGCCTAAGCACAGATACGCAGTATTTT. The encoded protein is CASPSLSTDTQYF.

In DNA, the CDR3 is TGTGCCAGCAGTGAGCAGCCAGGGAGTCCGTACGAGCAGTACTTC. Translated, it gives CASSEQPGSPYEQYF. This chain joins TRBV6-1 and TRBJ2-7; D may be TRBD1 or TRBD2 (5 bases each). Germline assignment: CDR1 MNHNS and CDR2 SASEGT. V lost 3 bases and J 4 bases, leaving 16 bases between the germline ends. CDR3 size: 15 residues.

V is TRBV5-1 and J is TRBJ1-2; D is unresolved. Trimming pared 1 base from V and 8 bases from J, leaving 18 bases between. Per the germline V gene, CDR1 is SGHRS and CDR2 is YFSETQ. The CDR3 totals 15 residues. For the CDR3, the DNA is TGCGCCAGCAGCTTGAGTGGTCAGGCAGAGATAGGCTACACCTTC. This sequence encodes CASSLSGQAEIGYTF.

The rearrangement joins TRBV7-2 to TRBJ1-1; unclear D gene. This CDR3 has 15 residues. The germline V gene has CDR1 SGHTA and CDR2 FQGNSA. Deletions cut 5 bases from V and 3 bases from J, with 16 bases between. This chain's CDR3 is CASSPNRITYTEAFF. The CDR3, as DNA: TGTGCCAGCAGCCCAAACCGTATAACGTACACTGAAGCTTTCTTT.

V gene TRBV18 combines with J gene TRBJ1-2; no firm D call. The CDR3 is 15 amino acids. The germline V gene has CDR1 KGHSH and CDR2 LQKENI. V dropped 1 base and J dropped 5 bases, with 14 bases sitting between them. The CDR3 protein is CASSPLEGIGYGYTF. Here the CDR3 DNA reads TGTGCCAGCTCACCACTTGAGGGTATAGGGTATGGCTACACCTTC.

The CDR3 here is CASSLNADGSWYTGELFF. The CDR3, as DNA: TGTGCCAGCAGTTTGAACGCCGATGGGTCCTGGTACACCGGGGAGCTGTTTTTT. The chain couples TRBV28 to TRBJ2-2, with D uncertain. The CDR3 spans 18 residues. Germline-derived CDR1 and CDR2 are MDHEN and SYDVKM. V lost 3 bases, J lost 3 bases, and 20 bases lay in between.

This sequence joins TRBV9 and TRBJ2-2; D unresolved. V lost 4 bases and J lost 5, with 15 bases in between. The CDR3 runs to 15 residues. The germline V gene has CDR1 SGDLS and CDR2 YYNGEE. DNA of the CDR3: TGTGCCAGCAGCCCCAGTGTTCTCAGAACCGGGGAGCTGTTTTTT. It specifies CASSPSVLRTGELFF.

The rearrangement uses TRBV29-1 and TRBJ2-5, with 7 bases that match TRBD2. Trimming at V came to 2 bases and at J to 5 bases, leaving 8 bases not matched to a gene. Germline V CDR1 and CDR2: SQVTM, ANQGSEA. The CDR3 is made up of 14 amino acids. In DNA, the CDR3 is TGCAGCGTTGAATACGGGCAGGGAGGGGAGACCCAGTACTTC. It codes for CSVEYGQGGETQYF.

V and J are TRBV28 and TRBJ1-1; unclear D gene. The CDR3 consists of 14 residues. Germline V gene lookup returns CDR1 MDHEN and CDR2 SYDVKM. Between the trimmed V and J ends, which lost 8 bases and 3 bases, there was a span of 16 bases. The CDR3 DNA sequence: TGTGCCAGCCTTCCCGGTGGATTTGACACTGAAGCTTTCTTT. This translates into CASLPGGFDTEAFF. The whole variable domain, filled in from reference TRBV28 and TRBJ1-1, reads DVKVTQSSRYLVKRTGEKVFLECVQDMDHENMFWYRQDPGLGLRLIYFSYDVKMKEKGDIPEGYSVSREKKERFSLILESASTNQTSMYLCASLPGGFDTEAFFGQGTRLTVV.

The V gene is TRBV27, the J gene TRBJ2-1; TRBD2 might be the D (6 bases). This CDR3 spans 14 amino acids. Trimming took 3 bases from V and 4 from J, leaving 10 bases between them. Per germline, CDR1 MNHEY and CDR2 SMNVEV (reference sequence). CDR3: CASSFQAGYNEQFF. The CDR3 region has the DNA TGTGCCAGCAGTTTCCAGGCGGGATACAATGAGCAGTTCTTC.

The chain couples TRBV28 to TRBJ2-1, with a weak D call TRBD1 (6 bases). The V and J ends lost 4 bases and 3 bases respectively, with 10 bases between them. The germline V gene encodes CDR1 MDHEN and CDR2 SYDVKM. The CDR3 covers 14 residues. The CDR3 DNA sequence: TGTGCCAGCAGTTCTGGACAGCTCTACAATGAGCAGTTCTTC. Translating gives CASSSGQLYNEQFF.

The rearrangement links TRBV4-1 to TRBJ1-1, with D perhaps TRBD1 (6 bases). V gave up 4 bases and J gave up 4 bases, with 31 bases separating them. CDR3 size: 20 residues. Per germline, CDR1 MGHRA and CDR2 YSYEKL. CDR3 in amino acids: CASSLQTWWGLKATPTEAFF. The CDR3 nucleotides read TGCGCCAGCAGCCTCCAAACATGGTGGGGGCTCAAGGCAACTCCCACTGAAGCTTTCTTT.

The chain uses TRBV7-3 and TRBJ1-2; 7 nucleotides line up with TRBD1. This CDR3 has 13 amino acids. The trim removed 5 bases at V and 5 bases at J, leaving 5 bases unmatched. From germline, CDR1 is SGHTA and CDR2 FQGTGA. The CDR3 DNA follows: TGTGCCAGCAGCGACCAACAGGGGTATGGCTACACCTTC. It translates to CASSDQQGYGYTF.

Points on this clone: The same CDR3 can be traced to other DNA sequences in this sample. The V call is TRBV29-1, the J call TRBJ1-1; no clear D gene. Trimming removed 5 bases from V and 1 base from J, with 8 bases in between. Per germline, CDR1 SQVTM and CDR2 ANQGSEA. The CDR3 has 12 amino acids. CDR3 DNA sequence: TGCAGCGTTACTGGCAGGAACACTGAAGCTTTCTTT. Translation: CSVTGRNTEAFF.

V gene TRBV30 combines with J gene TRBJ2-7, with D uncertain. The CDR3 totals 12 residues. V was cut by 2 bases and J by 2 bases, with 7 bases left in between. The V gene's germline CDR1 is GTSNPN and CDR2 SVGIG (reference sequence). The CDR3 sequence is CAWSTTPYEQYF. In nucleotides, the CDR3 is TGTGCCTGGAGTACAACTCCCTACGAGCAGTACTTC. Together with reference TRBV30 and TRBJ2-7, the CDR3 gives the full variable domain: SQTIHQWPATLVQPVGSPLSLECTVEGTSNPNLYWYRQAAGRGLQLLFYSVGIGQISSEVPQNLSASRPQDRQFILSSKKLLLSDSGFYLCAWSTTPYEQYFGPGTRLTVT.

The chain recombines TRBV27 with TRBJ2-2; TRBD2 matches at 9 bases. The CDR3 consists of 17 residues. CDR1 MNHEY and CDR2 SMNVEV come from the germline V gene (reference sequence). Trimming removed 0 bases from V and 7 bases from J; junction bases left unmatched: 9. This CDR3 reads CASSLSRVAGAGGELFF. DNA for the CDR3: TGTGCCAGCAGTTTATCGAGGGTAGCGGGAGCCGGCGGGGAGCTGTTTTTT.

J is TRBJ2-5 and V is TRBV10-3, with unresolved D. Trimming cost V 6 bases and J 5 bases, with 10 bases left between them. The germline gives CDR1 ENHRY, CDR2 SYGVKD. This CDR3 is 12 amino acids long. CDR3 sequence reads: CAIRGFEETQYF. The CDR3 coding sequence is TGTGCCATCAGGGGGTTTGAGGAGACCCAGTACTTC.

This chain connects TRBV30 to TRBJ1-1; 9 bases align to TRBD1. This CDR3 spans 15 amino acids. Germline trimming cut 1 base from V and 4 bases from J; bases unmatched to any gene: 7. From germline, CDR1 is GTSNPN and CDR2 SVGIG (reference sequence). Written as DNA, the CDR3 is TGTGCCTGGAGTGCAGGGACAGGGCTCGTCACTGAAGCTTTCTTT. It yields the protein CAWSAGTGLVTEAFF.

The rearrangement joins TRBV11-1 to TRBJ2-3; D possibly uses TRBD1 or TRBD2 (6 bases each). Germline lookup yields CDR1 SGHAT and CDR2 FQDESV (reference sequence). This CDR3 region has 13 residues. Trimming removed 4 bases from V and 3 bases from J, with 8 bases in between. In nucleotides, the CDR3 is TGTGCCAGCAGCTGGAGGGGGACAGATACGCAGTATTTT. This gives the protein CASSWRGTDTQYF.

In its sample, this clone was seen once. This sequence joins TRBV6-5 and TRBJ1-4, with 9 positions matching TRBD1. Germline lookup yields CDR1 MNHEY and CDR2 SVGAGI. Trimming cost V 7 bases and J 7 bases; bases outside gene matches: 10. The CDR3 runs to 15 residues. This CDR3 reads CASTEGGQGSEKLFF. DNA of the CDR3: TGTGCCAGCACCGAAGGGGGACAGGGTAGTGAAAAACTGTTTTTT.

The chain recombines TRBV28 with TRBJ1-2; D unresolved. Trimming shortened V by 1 base and J by 0 bases, and 12 bases separated the two germline ends. The CDR3 extends over 16 amino acids. Germline loops: CDR1 MDHEN, CDR2 SYDVKM. The CDR3 nucleotides read TGTGCCAGCAGTTTATTCAGGCAGTCCGCTAACTATGGCTACACCTTC. Its protein product is CASSLFRQSANYGYTF.

CDR3 residues: CASSLGDRAETQYF. The CDR3 coding sequence is TGTGCCAGCAGCTTAGGGGACAGGGCGGAGACCCAGTACTTC. The chain recombines TRBV11-2 with TRBJ2-5; 9 bases line up with TRBD1. Germline V lookup: CDR1 SGHAT, CDR2 FQNNGV. V was pared by 1 base and J by 5 bases, with 2 bases of the junction left unmatched. The CDR3 is 14 amino acids.

The genes are TRBV5-1 and TRBJ2-7, with 9 bases identical to TRBD1. The CDR3 sequence is 15 residues long. Germline CDR1 reads SGHRS; CDR2 reads YFSETQ. V lost 4 bases, J lost 6 bases, and 11 bases stayed unmatched. CDR3 amino acids: CASSPPKDRGGEQYF. Written as DNA, the CDR3 is TGCGCCAGCAGCCCCCCCAAGGACAGGGGAGGCGAGCAGTACTTC.